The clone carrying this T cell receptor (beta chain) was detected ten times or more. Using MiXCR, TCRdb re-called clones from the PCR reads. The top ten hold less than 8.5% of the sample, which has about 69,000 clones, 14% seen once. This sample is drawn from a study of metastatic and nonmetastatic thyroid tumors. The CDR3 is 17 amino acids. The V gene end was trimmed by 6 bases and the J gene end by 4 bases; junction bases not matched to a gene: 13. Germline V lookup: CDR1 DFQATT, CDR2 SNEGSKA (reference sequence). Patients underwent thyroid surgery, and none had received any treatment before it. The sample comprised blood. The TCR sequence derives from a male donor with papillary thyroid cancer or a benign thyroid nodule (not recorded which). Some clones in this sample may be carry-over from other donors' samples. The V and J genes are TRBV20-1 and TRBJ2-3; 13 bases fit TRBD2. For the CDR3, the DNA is TGCAGTGCCCCCCTCGGGACTAGCGGGATCGTGGCAGATACGCAGTATTTT. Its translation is CSAPLGTSGIVADTQYF.